This T cell receptor (beta chain) came from a study of cytomegalovirus exposure and HLA in healthy donors. Whole-study findings and limits: Earlier analysis yielded a pattern in which most TCR beta V segments were productive about 90% or about 30% of the time.

This clone has a handful of counts. The antigen remains unidentified. CDR3 length: 11 residues. With 7 bases removed from V and 8 bases from J, the gap between germline ends came to 11 bases. Per the germline V gene, CDR1 is MNHEY and CDR2 is SVGAGI. The PCR employed 60 Vbeta primers together with 13 Jbeta primers. TCRdb keeps only in-frame clones here, not all; method: immunoSEQ multiplex PCR. The table has about 120,000 clones, about 8% seen once. Sequencing was performed on PBMCs. This receptor was taken from a woman in her thirties or forties in good health and CMV-seropositive. This chain uses TRBV6-5 with TRBJ1-2; no firm D call. CDR3 sequence (DNA): TGTGCCAGCACTCGGGATGCGGGCTACACCTTC. This sequence encodes CASTRDAGYTF.